This passage covers 17 T cell receptor beta chains from one sample sequenced in a study of T-cell reconstitution after alpha-beta-depleted transplantation in children. TCRbeta library construction was performed incorporating unique molecular identifiers. TCRdb analysed the PCR reads with MiXCR anew, one entry per CDR3 protein. This sample has approximately 250,000 distinct CDR3 sequences; 7.5% to 10% occur once, and the top ten carry 5.1%. This specimen consisted of PBMCs from the stem cell graft donor, obtained from the stem cell graft. The origin of the receptors is a human donor who donated a stem cell graft to a child with SCID.

The V and J genes are TRBV6-2 or TRBV6-3 and TRBJ1-1; TRBD1 matches at 9 bases. Germline-derived CDR1 and CDR2 are MNHEY and SVGEGT. With 1 base clipped from V and 1 base from J, the junction kept 22 bases outside the gene matches. This CDR3 has 22 amino acids. CDR3 sequence: CASSYFRLKTHGQGHGNTEAFF. CDR3 DNA sequence: TGTGCCAGCAGTTACTTCCGATTAAAAACCCACGGACAGGGGCACGGGAACACTGAAGCTTTCTTT.

The chain joins TRBV5-1 to TRBJ2-7; D tentatively reads TRBD1 or TRBD2 (5 bases each). CDR3 length: 16 amino acids. The V gene's germline CDR1 is SGHRS and CDR2 YFSETQ. Trimming cost V 4 bases and J 0 bases, with 17 bases left between them. The CDR3 protein is CASSPGPGHSSYEQYF. As DNA, the CDR3 is TGCGCCAGCAGCCCGGGACCGGGGCACAGCTCCTACGAGCAGTACTTC. The full variable domain, rest sourced from reference TRBV5-1 and TRBJ2-7, is KAGVTQTPRYLIKTRGQQVTLSCSPISGHRSVSWYQQTPGQGLQFLFEYFSETQRNKGNFPGRFSGRQFSNSRSEMNVSTLELGDSALYLCASSPGPGHSSYEQYFGPGTRLTVT.

This clonotype came up many times. CDR3 in amino acids: CASSLLAWDRLNTEAFF. In nucleotides, the CDR3 is TGTGCCAGCAGCTTATTGGCGTGGGACAGACTGAACACTGAAGCTTTCTTT. The genes are TRBV5-6 and TRBJ1-1, with 7 bases aligning to TRBD1. V dropped 2 bases and J dropped 0; count of bases not matched to a gene: 10. The CDR3 length is 17 residues. The germline gives CDR1 SGHDT, CDR2 YYEEEE.

This clonotype has a count of ten or more. The chain couples TRBV29-1 to TRBJ1-2; TRBD1 matches at 9 bases. V trimming: 6 bases; J trimming: 6 bases; junction bases outside the gene matches: 14. Germline V lookup: CDR1 SQVTM, CDR2 ANQGSEA. The CDR3 is 15 amino acids. The CDR3 bases are TGCAGCGTGAGTCCCCCGGGACAGGGTTTCAATGGCTACACCTTC. Its protein is CSVSPPGQGFNGYTF.

This clonotype was seen repeatedly, ten times or more. This chain connects TRBV4-2 to TRBJ1-4, with D perhaps TRBD1 (5 bases). Germline V gene lookup returns CDR1 LGHNA and CDR2 YNFKEQ. The V and J ends lost 1 base and 8 bases respectively, with 14 bases between them. The CDR3 totals 15 residues. This CDR3 reads CASSQVTGIWEKLFF. CDR3 nucleotides: TGTGCCAGCAGCCAAGTAACAGGAATCTGGGAAAAACTGTTTTTT.

About this clonotype: This clone may be a read error of a much larger clone one base away. This CDR3 reads CSARTRYGDTF. CDR3 sequence (DNA): TGCAGTGCCCGGACCCGCTATGGCGACACCTTC. The V call is TRBV20-1, the J call TRBJ1-2; D uncertain. The CDR3 is 11 residues long. Germline CDR1 DFQATT, CDR2 SNEGSKA (reference sequence).

On this clonotype: This could be a read error, since a much larger clone is one nucleotide away. This chain connects TRBV20-1 to TRBJ2-2; the D call may be TRBD1 or TRBD2 (5 bases each). From germline, CDR1 is DFQATT and CDR2 SNEGSKA (reference sequence). CDR3 size: 15 residues. The CDR3 here is CSPRFGASNTGELFF. The CDR3 region has the DNA TGCAGTCCTAGATTCGGGGCCTCGAACACCGGGGAGCTGTTTTTT.

This clonotype was counted at least ten times. The rearrangement joins TRBV7-8 to TRBJ1-2, with D perhaps TRBD1 (5 bases). The germline CDR1 and CDR2 sequences are SGHVS and FQNEAQ. This CDR3 region has 15 residues. The germline V and J ends were trimmed by 3 bases and 3 bases, with 14 bases remaining between them. The CDR3 DNA sequence: TGTGCCAGCAGCTTGGGGCGGGGAGTTCACTATGGCTACACCTTC. Encoded protein: CASSLGRGVHYGYTF.

The chain is built from TRBV25-1 and TRBJ1-1; D is possibly TRBD1 (5 bases). The germline V and J ends were trimmed by 7 bases and 9 bases, with 15 bases remaining between them. There are 12 residues in the CDR3. Germline V gene data show CDR1 as MGHDK and CDR2 as SYGVNS. The CDR3 sequence is CASTGGTLQAFF. In DNA form, the CDR3 reads TGTGCCAGCACCGGCGGGACTCTTCAAGCTTTCTTT. Full variable domain (outside the CDR3, taken from reference TRBV25-1 and TRBJ1-1): EADIYQTPRYLVIGTGKKITLECSQTMGHDKMYWYQQDPGMELHLIHYSYGVNSTEKGDLSSESTVSRIRTEHFPLTLESARPSHTSQYLCASTGGTLQAFFGQGTRLTVV.

This clonotype showed up many times. The chain combines TRBV5-1 with TRBJ1-2; D unclear. Germline loops: CDR1 SGHRS, CDR2 YFSETQ. The CDR3 loop spans 17 amino acids. V was trimmed by 0 bases and J by 0 bases, leaving 15 bases between them. The CDR3 bases are TGCGCCAGCAGCTTGGACGGTAACCGATTAGCTAACTATGGCTACACCTTC. Translating it yields CASSLDGNRLANYGYTF. Full variable domain (rest looked up from reference TRBV5-1 and TRBJ1-2): KAGVTQTPRYLIKTRGQQVTLSCSPISGHRSVSWYQQTPGQGLQFLFEYFSETQRNKGNFPGRFSGRQFSNSRSEMNVSTLELGDSALYLCASSLDGNRLANYGYTFGSGTRLTVV.

This clonotype was picked up many times. This chain joins TRBV20-1 and TRBJ2-1; D gene unclear. CDR1 and CDR2 (germline): DFQATT, SNEGSKA (reference sequence). The V gene lost 1 base and the J gene lost 4 bases, with 8 bases spanning the gap. This CDR3 comprises 13 residues. Here the CDR3 DNA reads TGCAGTGCTAGAGTGGGTGGGTACAATGAGCAGTTCTTC. It yields the protein CSARVGGYNEQFF.

Notes on this clonotype: A much larger clone sits a single nucleotide away, making a read error possible. The J gene is TRBJ2-3, the V gene TRBV24-1; 9 nucleotides agree with TRBD1. CDR1 and CDR2 (germline): KGHDR, SFDVKD. J lost 0 bases, V lost 7 bases, and 4 bases had no gene match. The CDR3 is 15 residues long. CDR3 nucleotide sequence: TGTGCCACCAGCTCGGGACAGGGCAGCACAGATACGCAGTATTTT. It encodes CATSSGQGSTDTQYF.

This clonotype was picked up many times. This rearrangement joins TRBV27 to TRBJ1-5; D is unresolved. V was cut by 5 bases and J by 6 bases, with 17 bases left in between. The CDR3 totals 15 residues. Germline CDR1 is MNHEY and CDR2 is SMNVEV (reference sequence). CDR3 DNA sequence: TGTGCCAGCAGTCAAGGGAAGGGTTGGGGTCAGCCCCAGCATTTT. Residues: CASSQGKGWGQPQHF.

This clonotype has at least ten counts. V and J are TRBV5-6 and TRBJ2-3; possible D gene TRBD1, 5 bases. Germline-derived CDR1 and CDR2 are SGHDT and YYEEEE. Trimming left V 0 bases short and J 4 bases short, with 9 bases between. CDR3 length: 14 amino acids. Here the CDR3 DNA reads TGTGCCAGCAGCTTGGAAAGGGGCTCAGATACGCAGTATTTT. Its protein is CASSLERGSDTQYF.

In the case of this clonotype: A much more abundant neighbour one base away suggests this may be a read error. The chain uses TRBV27 and TRBJ1-2; a possible D gene is TRBD1 (5 bases). The length of the CDR3 is 15 residues. Germline V CDR1 and CDR2: MNHEY, SMNVEV (reference sequence). DNA for the CDR3: TGTGCCAGCAGTACGGTCGGGGGAGCGCGGAATGGCTACGCCTTC. Amino acids: CASSTVGGARNGYAF.

This clonotype was picked up many times. V and J are TRBV5-1 and TRBJ2-1; 9 bases line up with TRBD2. The junction had 11 bases not matched to a gene; V was cut back by 2 bases and J by 8 bases. CDR3 size: 16 residues. The germline V gene encodes CDR1 SGHRS and CDR2 YFSETQ. The CDR3 DNA reads TGCGCCAGCAGCTTAGAGGACGGCGGGGGGGTCGATGAGCAGTTCTTC. Residues: CASSLEDGGGVDEQFF. Full variable domain (missing parts from reference TRBV5-1 and TRBJ2-1): KAGVTQTPRYLIKTRGQQVTLSCSPISGHRSVSWYQQTPGQGLQFLFEYFSETQRNKGNFPGRFSGRQFSNSRSEMNVSTLELGDSALYLCASSLEDGGGVDEQFFGPGTRLTVL.

A few counts support this clonotype. The genes are TRBV6-1 and TRBJ1-2; D remains unclear. CDR3 length equals 17 residues. Per the germline V gene, CDR1 is MNHNS and CDR2 is SASEGT. V lost 6 bases and J 4 bases, leaving 24 bases between the germline ends. The CDR3 DNA sequence: TGTGCCAGCAGCCATACCGGACTCCAAATACACAGCTATGGCTACACCTTC. It yields the protein CASSHTGLQIHSYGYTF.